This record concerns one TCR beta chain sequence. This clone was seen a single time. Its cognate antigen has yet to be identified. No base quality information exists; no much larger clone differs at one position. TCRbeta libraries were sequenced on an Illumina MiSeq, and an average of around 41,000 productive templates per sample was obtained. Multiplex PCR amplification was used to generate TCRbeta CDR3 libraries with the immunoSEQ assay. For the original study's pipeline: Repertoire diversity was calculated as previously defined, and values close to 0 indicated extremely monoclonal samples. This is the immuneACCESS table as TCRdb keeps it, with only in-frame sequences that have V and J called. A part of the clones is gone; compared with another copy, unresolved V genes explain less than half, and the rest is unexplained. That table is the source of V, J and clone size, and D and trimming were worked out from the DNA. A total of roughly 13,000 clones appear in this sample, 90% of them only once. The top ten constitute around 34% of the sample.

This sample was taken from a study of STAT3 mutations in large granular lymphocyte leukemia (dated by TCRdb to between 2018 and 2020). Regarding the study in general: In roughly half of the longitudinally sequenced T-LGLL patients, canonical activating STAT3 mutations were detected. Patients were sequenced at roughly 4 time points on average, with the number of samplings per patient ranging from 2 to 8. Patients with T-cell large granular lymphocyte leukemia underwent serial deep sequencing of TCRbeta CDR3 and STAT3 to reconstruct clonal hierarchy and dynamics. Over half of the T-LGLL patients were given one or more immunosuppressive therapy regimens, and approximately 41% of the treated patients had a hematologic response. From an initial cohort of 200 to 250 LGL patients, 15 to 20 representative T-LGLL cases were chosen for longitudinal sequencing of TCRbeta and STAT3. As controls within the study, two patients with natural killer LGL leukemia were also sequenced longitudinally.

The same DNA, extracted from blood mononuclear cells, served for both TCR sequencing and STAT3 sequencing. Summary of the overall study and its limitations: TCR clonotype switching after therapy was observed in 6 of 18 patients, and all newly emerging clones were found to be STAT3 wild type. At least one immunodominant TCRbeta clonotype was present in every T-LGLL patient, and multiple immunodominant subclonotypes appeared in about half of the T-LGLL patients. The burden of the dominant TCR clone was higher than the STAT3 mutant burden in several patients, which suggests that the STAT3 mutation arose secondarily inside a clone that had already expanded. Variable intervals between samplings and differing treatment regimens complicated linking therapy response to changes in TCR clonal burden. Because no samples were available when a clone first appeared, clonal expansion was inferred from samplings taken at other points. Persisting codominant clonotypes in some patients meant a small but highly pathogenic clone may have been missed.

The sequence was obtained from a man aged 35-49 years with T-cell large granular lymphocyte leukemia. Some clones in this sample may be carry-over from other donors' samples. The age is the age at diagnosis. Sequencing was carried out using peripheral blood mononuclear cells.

The nucleotide sequence reads TGTGCCAGTAGTACGAGGTCTAGCGCCCACGAGCAGTACTTC. Its protein product is CASSTRSSAHEQYF. Recombination linked TRBV19 to TRBJ2-7; TRBD2 is perhaps the D gene, given 6 matching bases. From cysteine to phenylalanine, the CDR3 is 14 amino acids long. Only the CDR3 portion is preserved as DNA: 42 bases, with reading frame beginning at the first base. The V end loses 4 bases and the J end loses 5 bases, and a stretch of 15 bases separates them. CDR1 LNHDA and CDR2 SQIVND were looked up in the germline V gene (reference sequence).